A selection of T cell receptor beta chains follows, all from one sample in a study of post-analysis software for immune sequencing data. TCRdb used MiXCR to reprocess the PCR reads, holding one entry per CDR3 protein. This sample has 820,000 or so distinct CDR3 sequences, with about 57% found just once. The sequenced sample was blood. The receptors come from a girl between 10 and 17 years old with multiple sclerosis. CDR3s include the opening cysteine and the closing phenylalanine or tryptophan. D genes are given only for firm matches. Clone size is stated in some rows and not others, as once, few, many or a class when expanded.

NA	TRBJ2-4	TRBV14	16	TRBD2	CASSQDPSGTGDIQYF	TGTGCCAGCAGCCAAGATCCCAGCGGGACGGGAGACATTCAGTACTTC
NA	TRBJ2-7	TRBV6-2/TRBV6-3	13	TRBD2	CASRSSGGYEQYF	TGTGCCAGCAGGTCTAGCGGGGGCTACGAGCAGTACTTC
NA	TRBJ1-2	TRBV20-1	15	NA	CSASGGLPLDYGYTF	TGCAGTGCTAGTGGAGGCTTACCTTTGGACTATGGCTACACCTTC
NA	TRBJ2-3	TRBV5-1	15	TRBD1	CASSLEAGGSDTQYF	TGCGCCAGCAGCTTGGAGGCAGGGGGCTCAGATACGCAGTATTTT
few	TRBJ1-2	TRBV7-9	14	NA	CASSVGDRPYGYTF	TGTGCCAGCAGCGTCGGCGACAGGCCTTATGGCTACACCTTC
NA	TRBJ1-6	TRBV11-2	16	NA	CASSLEQVLYNSPLHF	TGTGCCAGCAGCTTGGAGCAGGTCCTTTATAATTCACCCCTCCACTTT
NA	TRBJ2-3	TRBV5-1	17	TRBD2	CASSAPAGDFSTDTQYF	TGCGCCAGCAGCGCCCCAGCGGGAGACTTTTCCACAGATACGCAGTATTTT
NA	TRBJ1-2	TRBV11-2	15	TRBD1	CASTPDRGDNYGYTF	TGTGCCAGCACCCCGGACAGGGGCGACAACTATGGCTACACCTTC
NA	TRBJ2-7	TRBV6-5	15	TRBD1	CASSYGTGGSYEQYF	TGTGCCAGCAGTTACGGGACAGGGGGTTCCTACGAGCAGTACTTC
NA	TRBJ2-1	TRBV9	15	NA	CASSVAKGPYNEQFF	TGTGCCAGCAGCGTAGCGAAGGGCCCCTACAATGAGCAGTTCTTC
few	TRBJ2-7	TRBV29-1	13	NA	CSVARQFNYEQYF	TGCAGCGTTGCACGTCAATTTAACTACGAGCAGTACTTC
NA	TRBJ2-7	TRBV29-1	13	TRBD1	CSGGQGASYEQYF	TGCAGCGGGGGACAGGGGGCAAGCTACGAGCAGTACTTC
NA	TRBJ2-1	TRBV12-3/TRBV12-4	13	NA	CASSPMASNEQFF	TGTGCCAGCAGCCCCATGGCGAGCAATGAGCAGTTCTTC
NA	TRBJ1-5	TRBV20-1	17	NA	CSARGTVGVNGNQPQHF	TGCAGTGCTAGAGGTACTGTGGGGGTCAACGGCAATCAGCCCCAGCATTTT
NA	TRBJ1-6	TRBV7-2	15	NA	CASSSPEGYNSPLHF	TGTGCCAGCAGCTCCCCGGAGGGTTATAATTCACCCCTCCACTTT
NA	TRBJ1-1	TRBV5-6	13	TRBD1	CASRYRQGAEAFF	TGTGCCAGCAGATACAGACAGGGGGCTGAAGCTTTCTTT
NA	TRBJ2-3	TRBV6-5	15	TRBD1	CASRAGTGVADTQYF	TGTGCCAGCAGAGCCGGGACAGGGGTGGCAGATACGCAGTATTTT
NA	TRBJ1-5	TRBV28	13	NA	CASSRGNNQPQHF	TGTGCCAGCAGTCGGGGTAACAATCAGCCCCAGCATTTT
NA	TRBJ2-3	TRBV20-1	14	TRBD2	CSAITAGEADTQYF	TGCAGTGCTATAACGGCGGGAGAGGCAGATACGCAGTATTTT
once	TRBJ2-6	TRBV12-3/TRBV12-4	18	NA	CASSLDGPTASGANVLTF	TGTGCCAGCAGTTTAGATGGGCCCACTGCCTCTGGGGCCAACGTCCTGACTTTC
NA	TRBJ2-2	TRBV5-1	13	NA	CASSSRNTGELFF	TGCGCCAGCAGCTCCAGAAACACCGGGGAGCTGTTTTTT
NA	TRBJ1-1	TRBV3-1	14	NA	CASSQEGRGTEAFF	TGTGCCAGCAGCCAGGAGGGACGGGGCACTGAAGCTTTCTTT
NA	TRBJ1-2	TRBV15	14	NA	CATSRSEQGIGYTF	TGTGCCACCAGCAGATCAGAACAGGGTATTGGCTACACCTTC
once	TRBJ1-5	TRBV20-1	15	TRBD1	CSASPTGVSNQPQHF	TGCAGTGCTAGTCCGACAGGGGTTAGCAATCAGCCCCAGCATTTT
NA	TRBJ2-1	TRBV9	19	TRBD2	CASSSPTISGGLSGNEQFF	TGTGCCAGCAGCTCCCCGACAATTAGCGGGGGCCTCTCGGGCAATGAGCAGTTCTTC
NA	TRBJ1-6	TRBV7-2	18	NA	CASSLRGRGKNYNSPLHF	TGTGCCAGCAGCTTAAGGGGTAGGGGAAAAAACTATAATTCACCCCTCCACTTT
few	TRBJ2-1	TRBV15	14	NA	CATSRASLGDEQFF	TGTGCCACCAGCAGAGCCTCATTGGGGGATGAGCAGTTCTTC
NA	TRBJ2-1	TRBV29-1	15	NA	CSVEDHRGAYNEQFF	TGCAGCGTTGAAGATCACCGTGGGGCTTACAATGAGCAGTTCTTC
many	TRBJ1-2	TRBV20-1	14	NA	CSASPGGGAGSYTF	TGCAGTGCTAGCCCGGGCGGGGGGGCAGGAAGCTACACCTTC
NA	TRBJ1-1	TRBV3-1	15	NA	CASSQAWGGNTEAFF	TGTGCCAGCAGCCAAGCCTGGGGCGGGAACACTGAAGCTTTCTTT
NA	TRBJ2-3	TRBV30	13	NA	CAWSLTGHDTQYF	TGTGCCTGGAGTCTCACAGGTCACGATACGCAGTATTTT
NA	TRBJ2-5	TRBV10-3	16	TRBD1	CAISEATGQGEETQYF	TGTGCCATCAGTGAGGCAACGGGACAGGGGGAAGAGACCCAGTACTTC
NA	TRBJ2-1	TRBV12-3/TRBV12-4	14	NA	CASSPGALNHEQFF	TGTGCCAGCAGTCCGGGGGCTCTGAACCATGAGCAGTTCTTC